The 30 T cell receptor beta chains in this list originate from one sample, sequenced in a study of blood T cell repertoires in COVID-19. Using immunoSEQ multiplex PCR, the repertoire was profiled, and TCRdb retains in-frame clones only, with some absent. Among some 120,000 clones listed, less than 85% were seen once. Input material: peripheral blood. These receptors came from a man aged 25-45 years with acute or convalescent COVID-19.

As regards this clone: The junction shows a germline mismatch at one end, possibly a read error. The CDR3 region is CASSSTGRGCTF. The CDR3 bases are TGTGCCAGCAGCTCGACAGGGCGTGGCTGCACCTTC. The chain is built from TRBV7-9 and TRBJ1-2; the match to TRBD1 covers 7 bases. The CDR3 consists of 12 residues. CDR1 and CDR2 from the germline V gene are SEHNR and FQNEAQ (reference sequence).

The chain employs TRBV10-1 and TRBJ1-4, with a possible D match to TRBD1 (5 bases). This CDR3 is built from 13 residues. Deletions cut 6 bases from V and 8 bases from J, with 13 bases between. Germline CDR1 is WNHNN and CDR2 is SYGVQD (reference sequence). CDR3 in amino acids: CASSGRVDEKLFF. For the CDR3, the DNA is TGCGCCAGCAGCGGCAGGGTCGACGAAAAACTGTTTTTT.

The V call is TRBV15, the J call TRBJ1-5; 12 positions agree with TRBD1. Per germline, CDR1 LNHNV and CDR2 YYDKDF (reference sequence). The trim removed 6 bases at V and 6 bases at J, leaving 12 bases unmatched. This CDR3 comprises 17 residues. The CDR3 loop is CATRGGWGQGAGQPQHF. CDR3 coding DNA: TGTGCCACCAGGGGAGGATGGGGACAGGGGGCGGGTCAGCCCCAGCATTTT.

The chain recombines TRBV12-5 with TRBJ2-2; weak D call: TRBD1 (6 bases). Germline V gene data show CDR1 as LGHNT and CDR2 as FRNRAP. Deletions cut 4 bases from V and 1 base from J, with 10 bases between. This CDR3 spans 15 amino acids. CDR3 nucleotides: TGTGCTAGTGGTTCCCAAGGGGGGAACACCGGGGAGCTGTTTTTT. Encoded protein: CASGSQGGNTGELFF.

V is TRBV3-1 (or the pseudogene TRBV3-2) and J is TRBJ2-7, with 9 nucleotides matching TRBD2. This CDR3 contains 17 residues. Germline V gene sequence: CDR1 LGHDT, CDR2 YNNKEL (reference sequence). The CDR3 DNA sequence: TGTGCCAGCAGGCAAGTCACGGGCGGGAGGGCCTTCTACGAGCAGTACGTC. This codes for CASRQVTGGRAFYEQYV.

The chain carries TRBV29-1 and TRBJ1-3; tentatively, D is TRBD1 (5 bases). Trimming removed 7 bases at V and 3 bases at J, with 13 bases between. This CDR3 is 13 amino acids long. CDR1 is SQVTM, CDR2 ANQGSEA, per germline. For the CDR3, the DNA is TGCAGCGCCAAGGGGAGGGTTGGAAACACCATATATTTT. This codes for CSAKGRVGNTIYF.

V usage is TRBV20-1 and J usage is TRBJ2-1, with 9 positions matching TRBD2. This CDR3 is built from 14 residues. The ends lost 3 bases at V and 8 bases at J; junction bases unmatched: 8. Looked up from germline, CDR1 is DFQATT and CDR2 is SNEGSKA (reference sequence). The CDR3 loop is CSASPGGRADEQFF. DNA of the CDR3: TGCAGTGCTAGTCCTGGCGGGAGGGCCGATGAGCAGTTCTTC.

This clone was observed once. The rearrangement uses TRBV5-4 and TRBJ2-3; D remains ambiguous. The length of the CDR3 is 16 residues. The germline V gene has CDR1 SGHNT and CDR2 YYREEE (reference sequence). The ends were cut back, 4 bases at V and 0 bases at J, with 15 bases in the middle. CDR3 sequence: CASSHNLGTSTDTQYF. CDR3 DNA: TGTGCCAGCAGCCACAATCTGGGCACCAGCACAGATACGCAGTATTTT.

This clone was recorded once. V usage is TRBV19 and J usage is TRBJ2-3; 7 bases map to TRBD2. Trimming cost V 5 bases and J 1 base; bases outside gene matches: 3. The germline V gene has CDR1 LNHDA and CDR2 SQIVND (reference sequence). This CDR3 is built from 14 residues. In DNA, the CDR3 is TGTGCCAGTAGTGTCCGGGGGGGCACAGATACGCAGTATTTT. Protein product: CASSVRGGTDTQYF.

The chain recombines TRBV7-8 with TRBJ2-2; D is unclear. The germline V gene encodes CDR1 SGHVS and CDR2 FQNEAQ. The CDR3 contains 16 residues. The ends were cut back, 2 bases at V and 1 base at J, with 11 bases in the middle. The CDR3: CASSLNSGENTGELFF. CDR3 in DNA: TGTGCCAGCAGCTTAAATTCCGGTGAGAACACCGGGGAGCTGTTTTTT.

This chain links TRBV6-4 with TRBJ1-5, with D maybe TRBD1 (6 bases). V was cut by 2 bases and J by 1 base, with 18 bases left in between. Germline V CDR1 and CDR2: MRHNA, SNTAGT. The CDR3 has 18 amino acids. CDR3 residues: CASSDVQGNHSSNQPQHF. As DNA, the CDR3 is TGTGCCAGCAGTGACGTACAGGGTAACCACTCAAGCAATCAGCCCCAGCATTTT.

The CDR3 DNA reads TGTGCCAGCTCACCACCACGTCAGGGAGGCGGTGGCTACACCTTC. It specifies CASSPPRQGGGGYTF. The chain carries TRBV18 and TRBJ1-2; TRBD1 might be the D (5 bases). CDR3 size: 15 residues. V was clipped by 0 bases and J by 7 bases, with 15 bases between them. Germline CDR1 reads KGHSH; CDR2 reads LQKENI.

The chain carries TRBV9 and TRBJ1-6, with 7 bases fitting TRBD1. The length of the CDR3 is 15 residues. The trim removed 0 bases at V and 8 bases at J, leaving 5 bases unmatched. From germline, CDR1 is SGDLS and CDR2 YYNGEE. The CDR3 protein is CASSVAWTGHSPLHF. The CDR3 nucleotides read TGTGCCAGCAGCGTAGCCTGGACAGGACATTCACCCCTCCACTTT.

The gene calls are TRBV7-2 and TRBJ1-2, with D possibly TRBD1 on 5 matching bases. This CDR3 is 13 amino acids long. Per germline, CDR1 SGHTA and CDR2 FQGNSA. V was trimmed by 5 bases and J by 5 bases, leaving 12 bases between them. CDR3 nucleotide sequence: TGTGCCAGCAGCCTAGGACACACATATGGCTACACCTTC. Its protein is CASSLGHTYGYTF.

The chain employs TRBV6-5 and TRBJ2-7; tentatively, D is TRBD1 (5 bases). V dropped 6 bases and J dropped 4 bases, with 10 bases sitting between them. The CDR3 is 12 residues long. Germline CDR1 reads MNHEY; CDR2 reads SVGAGI. CDR3: CASRSAGYEQYF. CDR3 coding DNA: TGTGCCAGCAGAAGCGCAGGGTACGAGCAGTACTTC.

V gene TRBV25-1 combines with J gene TRBJ2-2, with 9 bases lining up with TRBD1. This CDR3 has 16 residues. V trimming: 6 bases; J trimming: 2 bases; junction bases outside the gene matches: 7. Looked up from germline, CDR1 is MGHDK and CDR2 is SYGVNS. The CDR3: CASSPSDRGNTGELFF. CDR3 nucleotide sequence: TGTGCCAGCAGCCCGTCGGACAGGGGAAACACCGGGGAGCTGTTTTTT.

V gene TRBV4-1 combines with J gene TRBJ2-1, with TRBD2 identical over 11 bases. Trimming cost V 4 bases and J 1 base; bases outside gene matches: 12. CDR1 and CDR2 (germline): MGHRA, YSYEKL. The CDR3 loop spans 19 amino acids. In DNA, the CDR3 is TGCGCCAGCAGCCCCCAAAACTCACGGACTAGCGGGTCCTACAATGAGCAGTTCTTC. It codes for CASSPQNSRTSGSYNEQFF.

This chain joins TRBV3-1 (or the pseudogene TRBV3-2) and TRBJ1-4; a weak D match, TRBD1 (5 bases). V was clipped by 1 base and J by 12 bases, with 9 bases between them. The CDR3 has 12 residues. Germline values: CDR1 LGHDT, CDR2 YNNKEL (reference sequence). CDR3 amino acids: CASSQAEQELFF. For the CDR3, the DNA is TGTGCCAGCAGCCAAGCCGAACAGGAACTGTTTTTT.

This chain uses TRBV7-2 with TRBJ2-5; 10 bases match TRBD2. CDR1 SGHTA and CDR2 FQGNSA come from the germline V gene. V lost 2 bases and J lost 5; bases outside the gene matches: 8. CDR3 length: 16 amino acids. The CDR3, as DNA: TGTGCCAGCAGCTTAAATCGAGCGGGGGGGCGGGAGACCCAGTACTTC. This gives the protein CASSLNRAGGRETQYF.

The chain recombines TRBV9 with TRBJ1-5; perhaps TRBD1 as D (5 bases). The CDR3 loop spans 14 amino acids. Trimming took 4 bases from V and 3 from J, leaving 11 bases between them. Germline V gives CDR1 SGDLS, CDR2 YYNGEE. The CDR3 coding sequence is TGTGCCAGCAGCCTCCGGGGGTCCAATCAGCCCCAGCATTTT. This gives the protein CASSLRGSNQPQHF.

The chain couples TRBV2 to TRBJ1-4; 11 bases are a match to TRBD1. Germline trimming cut 8 bases from V and 7 bases from J; bases unmatched to any gene: 3. The germline CDR1 and CDR2 sequences are SNHLY and FYNNEI. CDR3 length equals 13 residues. The CDR3 DNA is TGTGCCAGCTTCGGACAGGGGGCTGAAAAACTGTTTTTT. This sequence encodes CASFGQGAEKLFF.

The chain is built from TRBV30 and TRBJ2-3; D possibly corresponds to TRBD2 (5 bases). The germline V and J ends were trimmed by 3 bases and 3 bases, with 16 bases remaining between them. This CDR3 is 15 amino acids long. Germline CDR1 reads GTSNPN; CDR2 reads SVGIG (reference sequence). DNA of the CDR3: TGTGCCTGGAGCGTCGTTGGTGGGAGTACAGATACGCAGTATTTT. This gives the protein CAWSVVGGSTDTQYF.

The chain couples TRBV7-6 to TRBJ2-7, with D perhaps matching TRBD2 (5 bases). Germline-derived CDR1 and CDR2 are SGHVS and FNYEAQ. This CDR3 region has 14 residues. Trimming stripped 1 base from V and 2 bases from J, with 9 bases between. The CDR3 here is CASSLGGATYEQYF. The CDR3 DNA sequence: TGTGCCAGCAGCTTAGGGGGAGCAACCTACGAGCAGTACTTC.

The CDR3 nucleotides are TGTGCCAGCAGCTCGGATCGGCTAGCCTGGCAGTTCTTC. It encodes CASSSDRLAWQFF. The gene calls are TRBV11-3 and TRBJ2-1; D is possibly TRBD2 (5 bases). CDR3 length equals 13 residues. V dropped 4 bases and J dropped 12 bases, with 16 bases sitting between them. The germline V gene encodes CDR1 SGHNT and CDR2 YENEEA. Filled out from reference TRBV11-3 and TRBJ2-1, the complete variable domain reads EAGVVQSPRYKIIEKKQPVAFWCNPISGHNTLYWYLQNLGQGPELLIRYENEEAVDDSQLPKDRFSAERLKGVDSTLKIQPAELGDSAVYLCASSSDRLAWQFFGPGTRLTVL.

V usage is TRBV2 and J usage is TRBJ1-6; D unresolved. Trimming removed 7 bases at V and 3 bases at J, with 7 bases between. Germline-derived CDR1 and CDR2 are SNHLY and FYNNEI. This CDR3 has 13 residues. As DNA, the CDR3 is TGTGCCAGCAACGCAGGCTATAATTCACCCCTCCACTTT. Protein product: CASNAGYNSPLHF.

The chain has TRBV9 and TRBJ2-2; TRBD2 might be the D (5 bases). This CDR3 contains 13 residues. Germline V gene lookup returns CDR1 SGDLS and CDR2 YYNGEE. Trimming stripped 9 bases from V and 1 base from J, with 10 bases between. The CDR3 DNA is TGTGCCACCGGACGGGAGAACACCGGGGAGCTGTTTTTT. Protein product: CATGRENTGELFF. The full variable domain, completed using reference TRBV9 and TRBJ2-2, is DSGVTQTPKHLITATGQRVTLRCSPRSGDLSVYWYQQSLDQGLQFLIQYYNGEERAKGNILERFSAQQFPDLHSELNLSSLELGDSALYFCATGRENTGELFFGEGSRLTVL.

The chain has TRBV24-1 and TRBJ2-1, with TRBD2 as a possible D gene (5 bases). The V end was cut by 6 bases, the J end by 4 bases, with 12 bases between. CDR1 KGHDR and CDR2 SFDVKD come from the germline V gene. CDR3 length: 14 residues. The CDR3 loop reads CATSPTGSYNEQFF. The CDR3 DNA sequence: TGTGCCACCAGTCCAACGGGGAGTTACAATGAGCAGTTCTTC.

The CDR3 DNA follows: TGTGCCAGCAGTCCAACAGGGACGAACGGGGAGCTGTTTTTT. It translates to CASSPTGTNGELFF. The chain couples TRBV6-5 to TRBJ2-2, with a tentative D call TRBD1 (6 bases). Germline CDR1 MNHEY, CDR2 SVGAGI. There are 14 residues in the CDR3. V was shortened by 5 bases and J by 7 bases, with 14 bases between the two germline ends.

V is TRBV11-2 and J is TRBJ2-2; a weak D match, TRBD2 (6 bases). The CDR3 is made up of 15 amino acids. The V gene lost 5 bases and the J gene lost 0 bases, with 10 bases spanning the gap. The germline CDR1 and CDR2 sequences are SGHAT and FQNNGV. The CDR3, as DNA: TGTGCCAGCAGCCGGGACTTTACGAACACCGGGGAGCTGTTTTTT. Amino acid sequence: CASSRDFTNTGELFF.

V gene TRBV3-1 (or the pseudogene TRBV3-2) combines with J gene TRBJ1-6, with D possibly matching TRBD1 (5 bases). The CDR3 runs to 16 residues. The V and J ends lost 6 bases and 4 bases respectively, with 16 bases between them. Germline CDR1 is LGHDT and CDR2 is YNNKEL (reference sequence). CDR3 protein: CASRSTGPTYNSPLHF. CDR3 coding DNA: TGTGCCAGCAGATCTACAGGCCCGACTTATAATTCACCCCTCCACTTT.